These 6 T cell receptor beta chains came from one sample sequenced in a study of blood T cell repertoires in COVID-19. Sequencing used immunoSEQ multiplex PCR; TCRdb keeps in-frame clones, though not all of them. The sample shows roughly 570,000 clones, roughly nine tenths of them seen only once. The sequenced sample consisted of peripheral blood. The source is a woman aged 45-65 years with COVID-19, enrolled during active disease.

J is TRBJ1-1 and V is TRBV6-4, with D unresolved. The V end lost 1 base, the J end lost 6 bases, and 9 bases lay between the germline ends. The CDR3 contains 13 residues. Germline assignment: CDR1 MRHNA and CDR2 SNTAGT. As DNA, the CDR3 is TGTGCCAGCAGTGACTGGGTGGGCGCTGAAGCTTTCTTT. This encodes CASSDWVGAEAFF.

The chain has TRBV11-2 and TRBJ1-6; D is ambiguous. This CDR3 has 13 amino acids. Germline values: CDR1 SGHAT, CDR2 FQNNGV. The V end lost 4 bases, the J end lost 7 bases, and 8 bases lay between the germline ends. CDR3 nucleotides: TGTGCCAGCAGCTCAGGTGTCAATTCACCCCTCCACTTT. It encodes CASSSGVNSPLHF. Combining the CDR3 with reference TRBV11-2 and TRBJ1-6 gives the whole variable domain EAGVAQSPRYKIIEKRQSVAFWCNPISGHATLYWYQQILGQGPKLLIQFQNNGVVDDSQLPKDRFSAERLKGVDSTLKIQPAKLEDSAVYLCASSSGVNSPLHFGNGTRLTVT.

This clone was found a few times. The chain joins TRBV10-3 to TRBJ1-5; D gene uncertain. The V gene's germline CDR1 is ENHRY and CDR2 SYGVKD. There are 13 residues in the CDR3. V lost 2 bases, J lost 4 bases, and 6 bases lay in between. The CDR3: CAISEVRNQPQHF. CDR3 DNA sequence: TGTGCCATCAGTGAGGTGAGGAATCAGCCCCAGCATTTT.

The chain uses TRBV6-4 and TRBJ1-2; D call uncertain. The CDR3 loop spans 10 amino acids. CDR1 is MRHNA and CDR2 is SNTAGT in the germline V gene. Trimming cost V 11 bases and J 7 bases, with 11 bases left between them. For the CDR3, the DNA is TGTGCCCCTCCCGACTTTGGCTACACCTTC. Its protein is CAPPDFGYTF.

The J gene is TRBJ1-2, the V gene TRBV28; D is unresolved. CDR1 is MDHEN and CDR2 is SYDVKM in the germline V gene. Trimming pared 3 bases from V and 3 bases from J, leaving 5 bases between. CDR3 length: 12 amino acids. The CDR3 sequence: CASSLDYYGYTF. The CDR3 nucleotides read TGTGCCAGCAGTTTGGACTACTATGGCTACACCTTC.

On this clone: This may stem from a read error, because a much larger clone lies one nucleotide away. The chain carries TRBV7-8 and TRBJ1-4; D gene uncertain. The CDR3 spans 13 residues. V lost 1 base and J 6 bases, leaving 6 bases between the germline ends. Germline V gene data show CDR1 as SGHVS and CDR2 as FQNEAQ. CDR3 sequence reads: CASSLGGYEKLFF. As DNA, the CDR3 is TGTGCCAGCAGCTTAGGAGGGTATGAAAAACTGTTTTTT.